Each of the 8 T cell receptor beta chains below was sequenced from the same sample in a study of blood T cell repertoires in COVID-19. Libraries were prepared by immunoSEQ multiplex PCR; TCRdb keeps only in-frame clonotypes and omits some of them. The repertoire consists of about 200,000 clones, with roughly four fifths occurring once and the leading ten covering 6.9%. Sequenced: peripheral blood. Receptor source: a human donor with acute or convalescent COVID-19. The donor label of this sample is uncertain.

The CDR3: CAIKGPLGSPLHF. The CDR3 coding sequence is TGTGCCATCAAGGGGCCCCTAGGCTCACCCCTCCACTTT. The rearrangement joins TRBV10-3 to TRBJ1-6, with D possibly matching TRBD1 (5 bases). V was shortened by 7 bases and J by 10 bases, with 14 bases between the two germline ends. The CDR3 loop spans 13 amino acids. Germline V gene lookup returns CDR1 ENHRY and CDR2 SYGVKD.

The V and J genes are TRBV7-2 and TRBJ1-2; D gene ambiguous. Trimming took 6 bases from V and 2 from J, leaving 10 bases between them. Germline lookup yields CDR1 SGHTA and CDR2 FQGNSA. CDR3 length: 13 residues. CDR3 DNA: TGTGCCAGCAGTCCACAGAGAAACTATGGCTACACCTTC. Translated, it gives CASSPQRNYGYTF.

The chain employs TRBV30 and TRBJ2-3; D gene unclear. Germline V gene lookup returns CDR1 GTSNPN and CDR2 SVGIG (reference sequence). This CDR3 has 11 amino acids. V lost 4 bases, J lost 6 bases, and 8 bases lay in between. CDR3 sequence reads: CAWNSRDTQYF. CDR3 DNA sequence: TGTGCCTGGAACTCGAGGGATACGCAGTATTTT.

A single count supports this clone. The chain is built from TRBV7-9 and TRBJ1-1; D is perhaps TRBD1 (5 bases). V dropped 5 bases and J dropped 8 bases, with 15 bases sitting between them. The CDR3 length is 13 residues. Germline V gene sequence: CDR1 SEHNR, CDR2 FQNEAQ (reference sequence). CDR3 nucleotides: TGTGCCAGCAGCCAAGCCCAGGGTTCAGAAGCTTTCTTT. It specifies CASSQAQGSEAFF.

V and J are TRBV5-1 and TRBJ2-1, with a weak D call TRBD2 (6 bases). V lost 0 bases to trimming and J lost 2 bases, with 12 bases between them. Germline assignment: CDR1 SGHRS and CDR2 YFSETQ. This CDR3 has 16 amino acids. This CDR3 reads CASSLGRAGTYNEQFF. DNA for the CDR3: TGCGCCAGCAGCTTGGGTCGGGCGGGAACCTACAATGAGCAGTTCTTC.

The gene calls are TRBV19 and TRBJ2-2, with 7 positions matching TRBD1. V trimming: 4 bases; J trimming: 0 bases; junction bases outside the gene matches: 2. There are 15 residues in the CDR3. CDR1 and CDR2 from the germline V gene are LNHDA and SQIVND (reference sequence). The CDR3 sequence: CASSNRGANTGELFF. The CDR3 nucleotides read TGTGCCAGTAGTAACAGGGGCGCGAACACCGGGGAGCTGTTTTTT. Combining the CDR3 with reference TRBV19 and TRBJ2-2 gives the whole variable domain DGGITQSPKYLFRKEGQNVTLSCEQNLNHDAMYWYRQDPGQGLRLIYYSQIVNDFQKGDIAEGYSVSREKKESFPLTVTSAQKNPTAFYLCASSNRGANTGELFFGEGSRLTVL.

V and J are TRBV28 and TRBJ2-6; D may be TRBD1 (6 bases). V was pared by 6 bases and J by 2 bases, with 17 bases between. The V gene's germline CDR1 is MDHEN and CDR2 SYDVKM. The CDR3 has 17 residues. CDR3 sequence: CASRTIQGNTGANVLTF. The CDR3 DNA reads as TGTGCCAGCAGAACCATACAGGGAAATACTGGGGCCAACGTCCTGACTTTC.

This clone was counted many times. This chain joins TRBV7-2 and TRBJ1-3; D call uncertain. Germline V gene sequence: CDR1 SGHTA, CDR2 FQGNSA. V was clipped by 5 bases and J by 4 bases, with 15 bases between them. This CDR3 is 15 amino acids long. Written as DNA, the CDR3 is TGTGCCAGCAGCCCCGGGATACGAACGGGAAACACCATATATTTT. This translates into CASSPGIRTGNTIYF.